The entry below gives a single T cell receptor (beta chain) sequence along with its context. The data belong to a study of blood T cell repertoires in COVID-19. Whole-study context: Samples taken during acute and convalescent COVID-19 were collected in the United States, Italy and Spain. The analysed material was cDNA or gDNA that came from T cells, B-cell-depleted T cells, or PBMCs.

Original processing notes: Scientists estimated how many nucleated cells there were by amplifying reference gene primers. The assay was immunoSEQ multiplex PCR, and TCRdb's table has in-frame clones only and misses some. V, J and clone size reflect that table, while D and trimming were determined from the DNA. The sample yields 190,000 or so clones, about 87% seen once. The CDR3 extends over 13 amino acids. V trimming: 9 bases; J trimming: 5 bases; junction bases outside the gene matches: 7. The V gene's germline CDR1 is MNHEY and CDR2 SVGAGI. V and J are TRBV6-5 and TRBJ2-3; 8 positions match TRBD2. The sequenced material came from peripheral blood. The source of this sequence is a woman aged 18-29 years who had recovered from COVID-19. The CDR3 nucleotides read TGTGCCAGAGGATTAGCGGGGAGAGATACGCAGTATTTT. Protein: CARGLAGRDTQYF.